This T cell receptor (beta chain) was identified during a study of T-cell memory formation after mild COVID-19. The CDR3 spans 14 residues. Germline V gene sequence: CDR1 SGHTA, CDR2 FQGNSA. Losses at the gene ends were 4 bases for V and 3 bases for J; bases not matched to a gene: 5. TCRdb ran MiXCR on the 5' RACE reads and lists one entry per CDR3 protein. The table has roughly 130,000 distinct CDR3 sequences, around 15% seen once. Sequencing was performed on PBMCs or a T cell subset sorted from them (not recorded which). The receptor was isolated from a man aged 18 to 30 who had mild COVID-19 (a few samples of this study predate the infection). Cell type and time point are not known. The rearrangement uses TRBV7-2 and TRBJ2-7; 8 positions match TRBD2. The CDR3 region is CASSSSGYLYEQYF. DNA for the CDR3: TGTGCCAGCAGCTCTAGCGGGTACCTCTACGAGCAGTACTTC. Full variable domain (outside the CDR3, taken from reference TRBV7-2 and TRBJ2-7): GAGVSQSPSNKVTEKGKDVELRCDPISGHTALYWYRQSLGQGLEFLIYFQGNSAPDKSGLPSDRFSAERTGGSVSTLTIQRTQQEDSAVYLCASSSSGYLYEQYFGPGTRLTVT.